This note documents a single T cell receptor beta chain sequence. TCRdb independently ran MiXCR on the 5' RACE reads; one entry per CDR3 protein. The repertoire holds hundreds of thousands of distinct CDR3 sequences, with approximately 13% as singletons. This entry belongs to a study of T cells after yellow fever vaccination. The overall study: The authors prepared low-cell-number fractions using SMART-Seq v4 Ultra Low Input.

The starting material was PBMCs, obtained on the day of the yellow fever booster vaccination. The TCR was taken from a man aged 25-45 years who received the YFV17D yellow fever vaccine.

CDR3: CSARGRRGGTGELFF. The CDR3, as DNA: TGCAGTGCTAGAGGCCGGCGAGGGGGCACCGGGGAGCTGTTTTTT. The V call is TRBV20-1, the J call TRBJ2-2; a possible D gene is TRBD1 (6 bases). Deletions cut 1 base from V and 4 bases from J, with 13 bases between. Germline CDR1 and CDR2: DFQATT and SNEGSKA (reference sequence). The length of the CDR3 is 15 residues.